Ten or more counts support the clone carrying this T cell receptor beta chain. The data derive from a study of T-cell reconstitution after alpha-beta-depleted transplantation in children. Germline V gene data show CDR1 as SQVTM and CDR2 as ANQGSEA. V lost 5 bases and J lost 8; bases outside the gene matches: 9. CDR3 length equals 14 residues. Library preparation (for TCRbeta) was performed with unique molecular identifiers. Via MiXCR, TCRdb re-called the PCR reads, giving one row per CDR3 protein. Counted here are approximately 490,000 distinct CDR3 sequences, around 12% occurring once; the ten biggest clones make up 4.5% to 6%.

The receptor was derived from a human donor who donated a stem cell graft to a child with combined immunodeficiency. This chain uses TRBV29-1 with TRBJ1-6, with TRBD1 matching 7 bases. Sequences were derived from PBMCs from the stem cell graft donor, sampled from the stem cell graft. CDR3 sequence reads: CSVRPTGSDSPLHF. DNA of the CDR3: TGCAGCGTTAGGCCGACAGGGTCTGATTCACCCCTCCACTTT.